These 11 T cell receptor beta chains were all obtained from the same sample, sequenced in a study of cytomegalovirus exposure and HLA in healthy donors. With 60 Vbeta and 13 Jbeta primers, the PCR was carried out. The protocol was immunoSEQ multiplex PCR, while the TCRdb copy is restricted to in-frame clones and leaves out a portion. This sample's table has tens of thousands of clones. What was sequenced was PBMCs. The receptors were gathered from a man between 18 and 35 years old in good health and CMV-seropositive.

Turning to this clone: A read error may produce the germline difference seen at one junction end. The chain's CDR3 is CTSNGLGTGVTEAFF. CDR3 nucleotide sequence: TGTACCAGCAACGGCTTGGGGACAGGGGTAACTGAAGCTTTCTTT. This rearrangement joins TRBV6-1 to TRBJ1-1; TRBD1 matches 10 bases. Germline values: CDR1 MNHNS, CDR2 SASEGT. The CDR3 is made up of 15 amino acids.

This chain joins TRBV11-2 and TRBJ1-1; D remains unclear. The CDR3 runs 12 residues. V lost 3 bases and J lost 7, with 9 bases in between. Germline assignment: CDR1 SGHAT and CDR2 FQNNGV. The CDR3 sequence: CASSFRSREAFF. For the CDR3, the DNA is TGTGCCAGCAGCTTTAGGAGCCGTGAAGCTTTCTTT.

This rearrangement joins TRBV7-8 to TRBJ2-7, with D tentatively TRBD2 (5 bases). The CDR3 is 13 residues long. In germline, CDR1 is SGHVS, CDR2 FQNEAQ. Between the trimmed V and J ends, which lost 3 bases and 3 bases, there was a span of 9 bases. As DNA, the CDR3 is TGTGCCAGCAGCTTCGACCGGGGCTACGAGCAGTACTTC. It yields the protein CASSFDRGYEQYF.

This chain joins TRBV5-6 and TRBJ1-2; D is unclear. V was trimmed by 3 bases and J by 7 bases, leaving 16 bases between them. In germline, CDR1 is SGHDT, CDR2 YYEEEE. This CDR3 comprises 14 residues. This CDR3 reads CASSSDLYMGGYTF. The CDR3 DNA reads TGTGCCAGCAGCTCCGACTTATACATGGGTGGCTACACCTTC.

With respect to this clone: Within the sample, other DNA sequences also encode this same CDR3. This chain links TRBV6-1 with TRBJ2-6, with D unclear. V was clipped by 1 base and J by 0 bases, with 4 bases between them. This CDR3 is 15 amino acids long. The germline CDR1 and CDR2 sequences are MNHNS and SASEGT. The CDR3 nucleotides read TGTGCCAGCAGTGAAGATAACTCTGGGGCCAACGTCCTGACTTTC. It is translated as CASSEDNSGANVLTF.

The chain employs TRBV6-1 and TRBJ1-5; D unresolved. V was pared by 2 bases and J by 3 bases, with 17 bases between. The CDR3 sequence is 17 residues long. Germline CDR1 reads MNHNS; CDR2 reads SASEGT. CDR3 region: CASSEMPLRLDNQPQHF. CDR3 bases: TGTGCCAGCAGTGAAATGCCCCTTCGACTGGACAATCAGCCCCAGCATTTT.

A note on this clone: Other DNA sequences in the same sample also yield this CDR3. The CDR3 bases are TGTGCCAGCAGCACAGGGGGCCTCTCCTATAATTCACCCCTCCACTTT. The encoded protein is CASSTGGLSYNSPLHF. This chain uses TRBV7-2 with TRBJ1-6; 9 bases agree with TRBD1. Unmatched junction bases numbered 2, after V lost 5 bases and J lost 0 bases. This CDR3 spans 16 amino acids. Germline values: CDR1 SGHTA, CDR2 FQGNSA.

This chain connects TRBV10-3 to TRBJ2-1, with 11 bases aligning to TRBD2. CDR1 is ENHRY, CDR2 SYGVKD, per germline. The CDR3 consists of 17 residues. V gave up 8 bases and J gave up 5 bases; unmatched junction bases: 14. This CDR3 reads CAIGRLLGTSGDNEQFF. The CDR3 DNA is TGTGCCATCGGCCGTTTACTAGGGACTAGCGGAGACAATGAGCAGTTCTTC.

V usage is TRBV6-6 and J usage is TRBJ2-1, with D possibly TRBD2 on 5 matching bases. With 4 bases removed from V and 2 bases from J, the gap between germline ends came to 9 bases. The CDR3 extends over 14 amino acids. CDR1 is MNHNY and CDR2 is SVGAGI in the germline V gene (reference sequence). The CDR3 DNA is TGTGCCAGCAGTTCGGGGAATCCCTACAATGAGCAGTTCTTC. This gives the protein CASSSGNPYNEQFF.

V gene TRBV5-1 combines with J gene TRBJ2-7; D gene unclear. The CDR3 sequence is 13 residues long. Trimming stripped 4 bases from V and 0 bases from J, with 8 bases between. Per the germline V gene, CDR1 is SGHRS and CDR2 is YFSETQ. The CDR3 DNA follows: TGCGCCAGCAGCCTAAACCTCTCCTACGAGCAGTACTTC. Translating gives CASSLNLSYEQYF.

The V call is TRBV4-1, the J call TRBJ2-7; D call uncertain. The germline gives CDR1 MGHRA, CDR2 YSYEKL. CDR3 length: 14 amino acids. V lost 4 bases to trimming and J lost 0 bases, with 10 bases between them. The CDR3 spells CASSLNRASYEQYF. As DNA, the CDR3 is TGCGCCAGCAGCCTAAACAGAGCCTCCTACGAGCAGTACTTC.